This is a list of T cell receptor beta chains from one sample in a study of blood T cell repertoires in COVID-19. Sequencing was performed with immunoSEQ multiplex PCR; in TCRdb, only in-frame clones are kept and a portion is missing. The sample has approximately 240,000 clones; 84% are singletons. Material for sequencing was peripheral blood. All receptors come from a woman in her fifties or sixties who had recovered from COVID-19. Both conserved end residues are part of each CDR3.

j_call: TRBJ1-4; v_call: TRBV19; cdr3_aa: CASSAQATNEKLFF
j_call: TRBJ1-2; v_call: TRBV9; cdr3_aa: CASSVALNYGYTF
j_call: TRBJ1-2; v_call: TRBV18; cdr3_aa: CASSPNIQGAGNYGYTF
j_call: TRBJ2-5; v_call: TRBV5-4; cdr3_aa: CASEAGGAEKTQYF
j_call: TRBJ2-1; v_call: TRBV4-3; cdr3_aa: CASSPGAAGGSYNEQFF
j_call: TRBJ2-3; v_call: TRBV7-2; cdr3_aa: CASSLVRPTDTQYF
j_call: TRBJ1-4; v_call: TRBV12-3/TRBV12-4; cdr3_aa: CASSSNEKLFF
j_call: TRBJ1-2; v_call: TRBV15; cdr3_aa: CATSSLQGIWYGYTF
j_call: TRBJ2-7; v_call: TRBV10-3; cdr3_aa: CAIRSGTGGSYEQYF
j_call: TRBJ2-7; v_call: TRBV19; cdr3_aa: CASSPPGDRAEEQYF
j_call: TRBJ2-7; v_call: TRBV4-1; cdr3_aa: CASSHPTLGGEKYF
j_call: TRBJ2-3; v_call: TRBV3-1/TRBV3-2; cdr3_aa: CASSQERGATDTQYF
j_call: TRBJ2-5; v_call: TRBV5-5; cdr3_aa: CASSSQGRETQYF
j_call: TRBJ2-5; v_call: TRBV2; cdr3_aa: CASSLGLAGEETQYF
j_call: TRBJ2-1; v_call: TRBV11-3; cdr3_aa: CASSPGQGSYNEQFF
j_call: TRBJ1-4; v_call: TRBV2; cdr3_aa: CASSDRDRVMTNEKLFF
j_call: TRBJ1-1; v_call: TRBV30; cdr3_aa: CAWRADFGNTEAFF
j_call: TRBJ2-3; v_call: TRBV7-3; cdr3_aa: CASSSTDRGPSTDTQYF
j_call: TRBJ1-5; v_call: TRBV6-2/TRBV6-3; cdr3_aa: CASSWDRGRFLPQHF
j_call: TRBJ2-1; v_call: TRBV29-1; cdr3_aa: CSVERQGLNEQFF
j_call: TRBJ2-3; v_call: TRBV6-5; cdr3_aa: CASSYSREFVTDTQYF
j_call: TRBJ1-1; v_call: TRBV2; cdr3_aa: CASGQGALNTEAFF
j_call: TRBJ2-7; v_call: TRBV5-1; cdr3_aa: CASRDGTGWREQYF
j_call: TRBJ1-2; v_call: TRBV19; cdr3_aa: CASSIDLLGYTF
j_call: TRBJ2-5; v_call: TRBV2; cdr3_aa: CASSEQQETQYF
j_call: TRBJ1-1; v_call: TRBV14; cdr3_aa: CASSPRLQGEAFF
j_call: TRBJ2-3; v_call: TRBV6-5; cdr3_aa: CASSIQGEADTQYF
j_call: TRBJ2-2; v_call: TRBV10-1; cdr3_aa: CASSVSANTGELFF
j_call: TRBJ2-5; v_call: TRBV24-1; cdr3_aa: CATSGKTSPETQYF
j_call: TRBJ2-5; v_call: TRBV6-2/TRBV6-3; cdr3_aa: CASSYLGGPQETQYF
j_call: TRBJ1-2; v_call: TRBV6-6; cdr3_aa: CASSLIGTGGNYGYTF
j_call: TRBJ2-2; v_call: TRBV11-2; cdr3_aa: CASSFAGGELFF
j_call: TRBJ2-2; v_call: TRBV7-9; cdr3_aa: CATHMPGGAVTGELFF
j_call: TRBJ1-1; v_call: TRBV27; cdr3_aa: CASSLYSGTGTEAFF
j_call: TRBJ1-4; v_call: TRBV19; cdr3_aa: CATAATNEKLFF
j_call: TRBJ1-2; v_call: TRBV18; cdr3_aa: CASSTTGQDYGYTF
j_call: TRBJ2-3; v_call: TRBV5-1; cdr3_aa: CASSLVAGVITDTQYF
j_call: TRBJ2-7; v_call: TRBV7-9; cdr3_aa: CASSLSESTYEQYF
j_call: TRBJ2-7; v_call: TRBV4-1; cdr3_aa: CASSQGTSASSGDYEQYF
j_call: TRBJ2-3; v_call: TRBV6-4; cdr3_aa: CASSQLAGGGDTQYF
j_call: TRBJ2-5; v_call: TRBV7-7; cdr3_aa: CASSLDRHSETQYF
j_call: TRBJ2-5; v_call: TRBV12-5; cdr3_aa: CASGLESGLAGGSQYF
j_call: TRBJ1-1; v_call: TRBV5-1; cdr3_aa: CASSVTGQGTEAFF
j_call: TRBJ1-6; v_call: TRBV15; cdr3_aa: CATSRGTGRGDSPLHF
j_call: TRBJ2-5; v_call: TRBV6-5; cdr3_aa: CASRVAGGQETQYF
j_call: TRBJ2-6; v_call: TRBV11-2; cdr3_aa: CASSLRTQGLSGANVLTF
j_call: TRBJ1-1; v_call: TRBV18; cdr3_aa: CASSQLGQRAFF
j_call: TRBJ2-2; v_call: TRBV5-1; cdr3_aa: CASRLEGAGELFF
j_call: TRBJ2-2; v_call: TRBV19; cdr3_aa: CASSEDRGPNTGELFF
j_call: TRBJ1-2; v_call: TRBV19; cdr3_aa: CAGRDSYGYTF
j_call: TRBJ1-1; v_call: TRBV5-6; cdr3_aa: CASSGTGTGRSEAFF
j_call: TRBJ2-5; v_call: TRBV18; cdr3_aa: CASSPGQGGQETQYF
j_call: TRBJ1-4; v_call: TRBV9; cdr3_aa: CASSAKQGAPDNEKLFF
j_call: TRBJ2-2; v_call: TRBV23-1; cdr3_aa: CASGRDRGIPFTLNTGELFF
j_call: TRBJ1-2; v_call: TRBV4-3; cdr3_aa: CASSQALAGLNYGYTF
j_call: TRBJ2-5; v_call: TRBV4-3; cdr3_aa: CASSPNPTSGGETQYF